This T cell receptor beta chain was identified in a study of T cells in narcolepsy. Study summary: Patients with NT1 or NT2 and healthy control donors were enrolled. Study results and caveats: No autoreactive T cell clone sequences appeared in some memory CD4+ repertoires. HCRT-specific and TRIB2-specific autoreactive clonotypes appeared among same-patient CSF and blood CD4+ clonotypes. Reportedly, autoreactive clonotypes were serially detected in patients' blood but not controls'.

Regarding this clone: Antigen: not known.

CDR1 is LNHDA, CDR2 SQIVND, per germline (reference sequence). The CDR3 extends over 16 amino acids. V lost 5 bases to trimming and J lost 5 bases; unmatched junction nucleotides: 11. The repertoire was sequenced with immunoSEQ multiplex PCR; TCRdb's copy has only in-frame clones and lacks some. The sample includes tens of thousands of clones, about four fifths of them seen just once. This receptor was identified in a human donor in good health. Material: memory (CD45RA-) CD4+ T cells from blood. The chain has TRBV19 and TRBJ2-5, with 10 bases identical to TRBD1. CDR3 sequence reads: CASSRFRQGASETQYF. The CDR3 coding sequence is TGTGCCAGTAGTCGATTTCGACAGGGGGCGTCGGAGACCCAGTACTTC.